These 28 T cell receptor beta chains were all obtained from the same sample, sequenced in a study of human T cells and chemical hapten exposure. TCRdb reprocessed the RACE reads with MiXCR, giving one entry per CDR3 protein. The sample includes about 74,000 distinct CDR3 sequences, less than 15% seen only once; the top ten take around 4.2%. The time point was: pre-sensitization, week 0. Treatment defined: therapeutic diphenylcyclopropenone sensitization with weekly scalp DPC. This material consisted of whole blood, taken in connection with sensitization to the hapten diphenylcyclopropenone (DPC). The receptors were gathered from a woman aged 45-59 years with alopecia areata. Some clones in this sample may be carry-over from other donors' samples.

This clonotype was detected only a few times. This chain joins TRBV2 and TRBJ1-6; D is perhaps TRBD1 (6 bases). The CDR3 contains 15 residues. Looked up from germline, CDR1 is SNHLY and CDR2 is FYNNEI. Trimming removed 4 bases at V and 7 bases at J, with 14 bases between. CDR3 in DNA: TGTGCCAGCAGTGGTCAGGCAGGGGCGAATTCACCCCTCCACTTT. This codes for CASSGQAGANSPLHF.

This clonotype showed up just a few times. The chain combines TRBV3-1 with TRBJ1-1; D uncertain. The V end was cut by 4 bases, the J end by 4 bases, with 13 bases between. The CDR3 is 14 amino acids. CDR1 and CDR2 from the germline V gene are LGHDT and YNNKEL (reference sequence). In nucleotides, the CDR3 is TGTGCCAGCAGCCCGAGACGGGAGAGCACTGAAGCTTTCTTT. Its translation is CASSPRRESTEAFF.

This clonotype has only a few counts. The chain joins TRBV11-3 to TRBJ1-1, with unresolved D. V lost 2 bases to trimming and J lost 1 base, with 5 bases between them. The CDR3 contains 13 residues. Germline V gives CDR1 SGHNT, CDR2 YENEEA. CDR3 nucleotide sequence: TGTGCCAGCAGCTTAACCTGGAACACTGAAGCTTTCTTT. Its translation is CASSLTWNTEAFF.

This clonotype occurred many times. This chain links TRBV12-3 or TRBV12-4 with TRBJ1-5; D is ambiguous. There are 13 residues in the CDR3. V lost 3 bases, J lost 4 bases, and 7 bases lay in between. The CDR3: CASSLGRNQPQHF. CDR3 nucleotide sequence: TGTGCCAGCAGTTTGGGCAGGAATCAGCCCCAGCATTTT.

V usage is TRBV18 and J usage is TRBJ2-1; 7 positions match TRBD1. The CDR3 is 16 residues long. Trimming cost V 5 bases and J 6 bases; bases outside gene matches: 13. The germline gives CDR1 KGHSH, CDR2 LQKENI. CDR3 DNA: TGTGCCAGCTCAACTCAGACAGGGACGGCCTCCAATGAGCAGTTCTTC. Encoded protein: CASSTQTGTASNEQFF.

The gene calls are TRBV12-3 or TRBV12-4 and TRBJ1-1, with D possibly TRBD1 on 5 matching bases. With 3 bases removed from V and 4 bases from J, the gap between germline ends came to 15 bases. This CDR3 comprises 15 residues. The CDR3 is CASSFLGTGGTEAFF. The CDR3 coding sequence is TGTGCCAGCAGTTTTTTAGGGACTGGGGGCACTGAAGCTTTCTTT.

The CDR3 DNA is TGCGCCAGCAGCCAAGATAGGGGGGCAATTACTGGAAACACCATATATTTT. This gives the protein CASSQDRGAITGNTIYF. This chain uses TRBV4-1 with TRBJ1-3, with D perhaps matching TRBD1 (6 bases). V dropped 0 bases and J dropped 2 bases, with 14 bases sitting between them. CDR1 and CDR2 from the germline V gene are MGHRA and YSYEKL. The CDR3 is 17 amino acids.

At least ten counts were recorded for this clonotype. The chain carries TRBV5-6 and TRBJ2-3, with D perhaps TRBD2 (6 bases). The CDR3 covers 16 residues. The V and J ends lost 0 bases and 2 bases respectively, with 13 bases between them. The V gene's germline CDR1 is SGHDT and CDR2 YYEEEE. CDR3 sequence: CASSLEISGLTDTQYF. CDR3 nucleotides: TGTGCCAGCAGCTTGGAGATTAGCGGCCTCACAGATACGCAGTATTTT.

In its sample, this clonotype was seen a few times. Here the CDR3 reads CASSQERQVVDPQFF. In DNA form, the CDR3 reads TGCGCCAGCAGCCAAGAACGACAGGTAGTGGATCCCCAGTTCTTC. This chain joins TRBV4-3 and TRBJ2-1; D might be TRBD1 (6 bases). Trimming took off 0 bases at V and 13 bases at J, with 19 bases between the two ends. This CDR3 has 15 residues. CDR1 LGHNA and CDR2 YSLEER come from the germline V gene.

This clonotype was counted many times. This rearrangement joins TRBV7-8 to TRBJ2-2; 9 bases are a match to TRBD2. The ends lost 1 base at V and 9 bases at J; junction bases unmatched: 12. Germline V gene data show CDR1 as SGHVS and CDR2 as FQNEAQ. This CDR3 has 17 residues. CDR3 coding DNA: TGTGCCAGCAGCTTAGAGTTAGGCGGCGGGAGGGCCCGGGAGCTGTTTTTT. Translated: CASSLELGGGRARELFF.

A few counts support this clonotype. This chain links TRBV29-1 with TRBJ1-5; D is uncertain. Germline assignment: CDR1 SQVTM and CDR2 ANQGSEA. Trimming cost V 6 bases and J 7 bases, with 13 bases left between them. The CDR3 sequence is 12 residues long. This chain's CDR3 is CSVGSSGQPQHF. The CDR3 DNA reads TGCAGCGTCGGTTCATCGGGACAGCCCCAGCATTTT.

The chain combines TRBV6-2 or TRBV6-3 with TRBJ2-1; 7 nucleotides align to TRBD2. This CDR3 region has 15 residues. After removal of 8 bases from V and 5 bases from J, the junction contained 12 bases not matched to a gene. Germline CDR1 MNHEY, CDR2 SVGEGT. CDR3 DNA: TGTGCCAGCTTTAACCTCGGACTAGTCGACAATGAGCAGTTCTTC. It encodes CASFNLGLVDNEQFF.

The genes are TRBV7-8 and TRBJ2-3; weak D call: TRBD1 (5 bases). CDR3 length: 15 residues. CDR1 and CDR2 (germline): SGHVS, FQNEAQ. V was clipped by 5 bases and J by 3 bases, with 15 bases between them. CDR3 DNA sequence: TGTGCCAGCAGCCGGCGGCAGGGCGATACAGATACGCAGTATTTT. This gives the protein CASSRRQGDTDTQYF.

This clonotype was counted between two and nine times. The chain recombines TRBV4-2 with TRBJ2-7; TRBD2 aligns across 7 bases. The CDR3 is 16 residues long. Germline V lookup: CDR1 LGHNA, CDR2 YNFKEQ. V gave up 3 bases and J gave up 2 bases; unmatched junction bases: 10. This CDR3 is CASSQESGIATYEQYF. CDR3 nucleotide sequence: TGTGCCAGCAGCCAGGAGAGCGGGATCGCTACCTACGAGCAGTACTTC.

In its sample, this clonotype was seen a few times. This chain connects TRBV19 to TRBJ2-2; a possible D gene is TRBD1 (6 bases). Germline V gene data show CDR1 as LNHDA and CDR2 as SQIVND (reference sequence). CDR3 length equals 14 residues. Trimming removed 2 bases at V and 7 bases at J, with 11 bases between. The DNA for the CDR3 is TGTGCCAGTAGTATAAATTCAGGGGTCGGGGAGCTGTTTTTT. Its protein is CASSINSGVGELFF.

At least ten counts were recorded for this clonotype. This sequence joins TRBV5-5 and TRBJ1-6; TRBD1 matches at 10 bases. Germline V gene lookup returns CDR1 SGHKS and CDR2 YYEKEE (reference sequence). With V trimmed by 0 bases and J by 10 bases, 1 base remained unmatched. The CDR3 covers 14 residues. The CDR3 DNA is TGTGCCAGCAGCTTGGAGGACAGGGGGTCACCCCTCCACTTT. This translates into CASSLEDRGSPLHF.

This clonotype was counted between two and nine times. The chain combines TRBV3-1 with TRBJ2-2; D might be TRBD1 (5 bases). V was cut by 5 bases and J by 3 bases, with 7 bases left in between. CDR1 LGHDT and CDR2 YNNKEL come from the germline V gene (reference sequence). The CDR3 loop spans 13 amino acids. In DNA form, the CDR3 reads TGTGCCAGCAGCAAAGGGGACACCGGGGAGCTGTTTTTT. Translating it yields CASSKGDTGELFF.

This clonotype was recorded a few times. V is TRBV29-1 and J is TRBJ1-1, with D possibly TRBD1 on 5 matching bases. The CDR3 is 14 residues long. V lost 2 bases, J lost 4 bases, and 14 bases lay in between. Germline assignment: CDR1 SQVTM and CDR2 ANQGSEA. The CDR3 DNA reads TGCAGCGTTGAATTCGTTCCCAGGGCCACTGAAGCTTTCTTT. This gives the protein CSVEFVPRATEAFF.

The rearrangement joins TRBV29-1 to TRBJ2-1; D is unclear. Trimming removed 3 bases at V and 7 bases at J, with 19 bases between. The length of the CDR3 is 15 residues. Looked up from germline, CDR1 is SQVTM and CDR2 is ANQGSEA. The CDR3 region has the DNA TGCAGCGTTGATGGGGTCGGCCGCTACTTTAATGAGCAGTTCTTC. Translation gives CSVDGVGRYFNEQFF.

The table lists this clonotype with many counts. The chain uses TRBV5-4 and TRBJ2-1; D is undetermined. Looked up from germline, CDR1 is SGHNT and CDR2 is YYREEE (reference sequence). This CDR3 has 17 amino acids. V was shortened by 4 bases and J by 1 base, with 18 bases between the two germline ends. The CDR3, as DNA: TGTGCCAGCAGCCAAAAAGCCCCCGGCGGATCCTACAATGAGCAGTTCTTC. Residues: CASSQKAPGGSYNEQFF.

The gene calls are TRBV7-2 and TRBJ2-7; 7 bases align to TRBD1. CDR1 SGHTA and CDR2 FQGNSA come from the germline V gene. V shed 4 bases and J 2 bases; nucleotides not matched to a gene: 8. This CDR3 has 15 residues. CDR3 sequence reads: CASSSNRQGPYEQYF. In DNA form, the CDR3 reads TGTGCCAGCAGCTCGAATAGACAGGGACCCTACGAGCAGTACTTC. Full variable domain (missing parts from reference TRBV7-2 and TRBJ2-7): GAGVSQSPSNKVTEKGKDVELRCDPISGHTALYWYRQSLGQGLEFLIYFQGNSAPDKSGLPSDRFSAERTGGSVSTLTIQRTQQEDSAVYLCASSSNRQGPYEQYFGPGTRLTVT.

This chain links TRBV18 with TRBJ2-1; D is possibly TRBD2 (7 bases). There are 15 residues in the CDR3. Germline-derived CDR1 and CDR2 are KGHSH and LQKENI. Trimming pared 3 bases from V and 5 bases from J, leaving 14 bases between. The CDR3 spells CASSPTGGGHNEQFF. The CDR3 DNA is TGTGCCAGCTCACCGACGGGGGGCGGGCACAATGAGCAGTTCTTC.

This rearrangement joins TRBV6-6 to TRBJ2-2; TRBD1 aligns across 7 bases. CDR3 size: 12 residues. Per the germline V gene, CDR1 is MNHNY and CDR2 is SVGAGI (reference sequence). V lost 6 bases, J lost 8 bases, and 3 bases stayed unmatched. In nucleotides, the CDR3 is TGTGCCAGCAGCCAGGGGGTAGGGGAGCTGTTTTTT. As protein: CASSQGVGELFF.

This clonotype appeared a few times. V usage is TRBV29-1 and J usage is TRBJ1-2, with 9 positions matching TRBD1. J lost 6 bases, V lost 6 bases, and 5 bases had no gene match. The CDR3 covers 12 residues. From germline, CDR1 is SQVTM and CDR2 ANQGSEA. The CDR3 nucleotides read TGCAGCGTGCGGACAGGGGTAGATGGCTACACCTTC. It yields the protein CSVRTGVDGYTF.

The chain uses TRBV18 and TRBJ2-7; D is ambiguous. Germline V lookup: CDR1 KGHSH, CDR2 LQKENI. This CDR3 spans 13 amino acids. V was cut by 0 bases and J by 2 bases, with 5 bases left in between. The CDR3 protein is CASSPPSTYEQYF. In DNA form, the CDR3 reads TGTGCCAGCTCACCACCGAGTACCTACGAGCAGTACTTC.

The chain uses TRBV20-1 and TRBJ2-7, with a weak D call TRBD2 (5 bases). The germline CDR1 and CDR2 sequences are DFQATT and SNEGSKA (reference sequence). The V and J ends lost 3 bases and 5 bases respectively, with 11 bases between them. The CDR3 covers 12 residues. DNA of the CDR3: TGCAGTGCTAGTTCGGGGAGCGACGAGCAGTACTTC. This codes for CSASSGSDEQYF.

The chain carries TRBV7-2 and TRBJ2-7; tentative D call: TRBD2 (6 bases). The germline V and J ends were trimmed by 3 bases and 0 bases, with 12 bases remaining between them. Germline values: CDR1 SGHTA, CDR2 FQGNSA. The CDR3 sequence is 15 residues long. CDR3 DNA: TGTGCCAGCAGCTTCCGGGGGAGTAGCTCCTACGAGCAGTACTTC. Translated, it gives CASSFRGSSSYEQYF.

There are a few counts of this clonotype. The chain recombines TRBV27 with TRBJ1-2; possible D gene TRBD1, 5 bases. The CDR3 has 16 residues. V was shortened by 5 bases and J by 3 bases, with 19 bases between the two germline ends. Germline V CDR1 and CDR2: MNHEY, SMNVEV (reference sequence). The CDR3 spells CASSPSPVMGDYGYTF. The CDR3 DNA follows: TGTGCCAGCAGTCCCTCCCCTGTGATGGGGGACTATGGCTACACCTTC.